This T cell receptor (beta chain) derives from a study of metastatic and nonmetastatic thyroid tumors. Every patient underwent thyroid surgery untreated. Germline lookup yields CDR1 SGHNT and CDR2 YYREEE (reference sequence). This CDR3 contains 14 residues. The V end lost 0 bases, the J end lost 4 bases, and 11 bases lay between the germline ends. With MiXCR, TCRdb called clones anew from the PCR reads. This repertoire shows roughly 22,000 clones, less than 40% found once; its top ten account for approximately 21%. This sequence joins TRBV5-4 and TRBJ2-7; no clear D gene. Sequenced input: blood. The TCR originated in a male donor with papillary thyroid cancer or a benign thyroid nodule (not recorded which). Some clones in this sample may be carry-over from other donors' samples. DNA of the CDR3: TGTGCCAGCAGCTTGGAACGCCCTCCATACGAGCAGTACTTC. Translated: CASSLERPPYEQYF.